The T cell receptor (beta chain) under discussion was sequenced for a study of T cells in Graves' hyperthyroidism and ophthalmopathy. This clonotype was detected ten times or more. Hyperthyroidism was newly diagnosed in patients aged 18 to 65 (duration under 2 months). Amplified regions were TCR beta CDR3 sequences from RNA transcripts. The TCR CDR3 was amplified in a first-round RT-PCR using the HTBI primer set. TCRdb processed the multiplex PCR reads anew with MiXCR; each CDR3 protein has one entry. The top ten clones hold roughly 10% of a sample with about 700,000 distinct CDR3 sequences, roughly 15% of them seen once. Germline V gene data show CDR1 as DFQATT and CDR2 as SNEGSKA (reference sequence). The CDR3 loop spans 14 amino acids. V was trimmed by 7 bases and J by 3 bases, leaving 16 bases between them.

The genes are TRBV20-1 and TRBJ2-1; D is perhaps TRBD2 (6 bases). The receptor's source is a woman under 30 with Graves' hyperthyroidism. The sequenced material came from blood. CDR3 bases: TGCAGTGTAACCGGGACTGGACTCTACAATGAGCAGTTCTTC. This sequence encodes CSVTGTGLYNEQFF.